This TCR beta chain was obtained from a study of cytomegalovirus exposure and HLA in healthy donors. Worth noting for this clone: The antigen remains undetermined.

Study-wide results and limits: TCR clusters originating in the first cohort tended to co-occur in the roughly 120 validation repertoires, according to a later analysis. Through in vitro validation, three CMV-associated chains were shown to be specific for CMV antigens.

The assay was immunoSEQ multiplex PCR, and TCRdb's table has in-frame clones only and misses some. This table holds about 200,000 clones, approximately 80% found once. The sequenced sample was PBMCs. This clonotype was obtained from a woman younger than 45 in good health and CMV-seropositive.

The CDR3 loop reads CASSVLQGAGTEAFF. The CDR3 DNA reads as TGTGCCAGCAGCGTACTACAGGGGGCCGGTACTGAAGCTTTCTTT. The gene calls are TRBV9 and TRBJ1-1, with TRBD1 identical over 9 bases. CDR1 SGDLS and CDR2 YYNGEE come from the germline V gene. The CDR3 is 15 residues long. The J segment lost 5 bases and the V segment lost 1 base, leaving 6 bases of the junction unmatched.